The entry below gives a single TCR beta chain sequence along with its context. What it binds is not known. The data derive from a study of OX40 agonist ivuxolimab in advanced cancers. About the research overall: Patients with prior anti-PD-1, anti-PD-L1 or anti-CTLA-4 therapy were eligible; less than 50% had some. Study-wide points: Undetermined was the antigen specificity of the expanded peripheral T cells. Certain nonresponding patients likewise had low normalized T-cell clonal expansion.

No patient had autoimmune disease or received systemic immunosuppression. Clones were read by immunoSEQ multiplex PCR, and TCRdb kept only the in-frame ones, dropping some. Of around 74,000 clones in the sample, 85% to 95% were seen once. Germline assignment: CDR1 SGHNT and CDR2 YYREEE (reference sequence). The J segment lost 2 bases and the V segment lost 5 bases, leaving 7 bases of the junction unmatched. The CDR3 spans 15 residues. The chain links TRBV5-4 to TRBJ1-2; TRBD1 agrees at 9 bases. The material was CD4+ or CD8+ T cells sorted from blood, obtained in a trial of the OX40 agonist ivuxolimab. The receptor was derived from an adult with an advanced solid tumor such as melanoma, head and neck, liver or kidney cancer. CDR3 sequence: CASSRTGEINYGYTF. Written as DNA, the CDR3 is TGTGCCAGCAGTCGGACAGGGGAAATCAACTATGGCTACACCTTC. The complete variable domain, with remaining parts taken from reference TRBV5-4 and TRBJ1-2, reads ETGVTQSPTHLIKTRGQQVTLRCSSQSGHNTVSWYQQALGQGPQFIFQYYREEENGRGNFPPRFSGLQFPNYSSELNVNALELDDSALYLCASSRTGEINYGYTFGSGTRLTVV.